A selection of T cell receptor beta chains follows, all from one sample in a study of shared T cell receptors in the human thymus. Measured with immunoSEQ multiplex PCR; TCRdb has only the in-frame clones, and not every one. This table has 700,000 or so clones, 80% to 90% appearing once. A further study also used this sample, focusing on human thymus T cells.

Material: thymocytes. These receptors all come from a girl under three years old with a congenital heart defect. Both conserved end residues are part of each CDR3. A D gene is named only where the DNA matches it firmly. Clone size is stated in some rows and not others, as once, few, many or a class when expanded.

. | TRBV4-1 | TRBD1 | CASSQLRGPMDEQYF
. | TRBV6-1 | . | CASSDGTLGSYEQYF
once | TRBV10-2 | . | CASRGQKGETQYF
. | TRBV4-1 | . | CASSHHHRTRGTEAFF
. | TRBV9 | TRBD1 | CASSKLRTGAPPYEQYF
. | TRBV6-5 | TRBD1 | CASSPGQGVSYEQYF
. | TRBV4-1 | . | CASSQETLGGWVRDYGYTF
. | TRBV19 | . | CASSPRPEGGEGSPLHF
. | TRBV10-2 | . | CASSDRINEKLFF
. | TRBV9 | . | CASSPAPASSNQPQHF
. | TRBV10-1 | TRBD1 | CASGTGTGETQYF
. | TRBV19 | . | CASSPSASYEQYF
. | TRBV2 | TRBD1 | CASSDLTGEAFF
. | TRBV28 | . | CAAINWGDEQFF
. | TRBV27 | . | CASSFGRGGGGRIPTSHEQYF
. | TRBV27 | TRBD2 | CASSPEGLAGGTGELFF
once | TRBV7-3 | TRBD1 | CASSFGRGRSPLHF
. | TRBV7-2 | TRBD2 | CASSLVFSGGAQYF
. | TRBV10-3 | . | CAISESRASGSYEQYF
. | TRBV10-3 | TRBD2 | CAISGELAVQETQYF
. | TRBV5-1 | TRBD2 | CASSLGAVMTSRYNEQFF
. | TRBV5-1 | TRBD1 | CASSGRDRMGPTDTQYF
few | TRBV6-5 | . | CASRQDRNYEQYF
. | TRBV12-5 | . | CASGINRVLNTEAFF